This T cell receptor beta chain emerged from a study of blood T cell repertoires in COVID-19. The CDR3 sequence is 13 residues long. Germline V gene sequence: CDR1 SGHRS, CDR2 YFSETQ. V gave up 4 bases and J gave up 9 bases, with 16 bases separating them. The protocol was immunoSEQ multiplex PCR, while the TCRdb copy is restricted to in-frame clones and leaves out a portion. The sample records under 150,000 clones, approximately 84% being singletons. Sequenced input: peripheral blood. The chain has TRBV5-1 and TRBJ1-1, with no clear D. The TCR was taken from an older man with active or convalescent COVID-19. The CDR3 loop reads CASSGGNPRQAFF. In DNA, the CDR3 is TGCGCCAGCAGCGGCGGGAACCCGCGCCAAGCTTTCTTT.